These T cell receptor beta chains were read from a single sample in a study of blood T cell repertoires in COVID-19. The assay was immunoSEQ multiplex PCR, and TCRdb's table has in-frame clones only and misses some. The sample yields about 250,000 clones, 81% seen once. The sequenced sample was peripheral blood. All receptors derive from a woman older than 75 with acute or convalescent COVID-19. Each CDR3 is given with its conserved first and last residue. The size field is filled for only some rows; it gives once, few, many or a size class.

j_call v_call clone_size cdr3_aa
TRBJ1-4 TRBV5-4 NA CASSIQGAPEKLFF
TRBJ1-1 TRBV11-2 NA CASSPLTGNTEAFF
TRBJ1-2 TRBV24-1 NA CATSDPRTGNYGYTF
TRBJ2-2 TRBV27 NA CASSLRGNTGELFF
TRBJ1-1 TRBV19 NA CASSSGQTNTEAFF
TRBJ2-7 TRBV5-1 few CASSLEGAGGPEQYF
TRBJ1-3 TRBV29-1 few CSVATDPGNTIYF
TRBJ2-7 TRBV3-1/TRBV3-2 NA CASSHGDRGGEQYF
TRBJ2-7 TRBV28 NA CASSLGVTFLSYEQYF
TRBJ2-5 TRBV5-1 few CASSDLTQETQYF
TRBJ2-3 TRBV28 once CASIPQHTDTQYF
TRBJ1-2 TRBV29-1 NA CSVDGTGYFGYTF
TRBJ1-1 TRBV6-6 NA CASSSTGEGWTEAFF
TRBJ2-3 TRBV7-3 NA CASSLDVGADTQYF
TRBJ1-2 TRBV10-3 NA CAISEGQGLYTGGYTF
TRBJ1-2 TRBV7-2 NA CASSIQGAIDYGYTF
TRBJ2-7 TRBV7-2 once CASSLPDRAYEQYF
TRBJ2-3 TRBV5-4 NA CASSLGQVGDTQYF
TRBJ1-5 TRBV19 NA CASSGWGGNQPQHF
TRBJ2-7 TRBV3-1/TRBV3-2 few CASSQVQSYEQYF
TRBJ1-6 TRBV19 NA CASSIGGSSYNSPLHF
TRBJ2-5 TRBV10-3 NA CATRGLAPQETQYF
TRBJ1-4 TRBV2 NA CASSVTSRANEKLFF
TRBJ2-2 TRBV19 NA CASRWGANTGELFF
TRBJ2-1 TRBV5-4 NA CASSLREGLYNEQFF
TRBJ1-1 TRBV5-1 NA CASSQGAQPDTEAFF
TRBJ2-3 TRBV3-1/TRBV3-2 NA CASSQVASGSFEITQYF
TRBJ1-4 TRBV3-1/TRBV3-2 NA CASSQGRGVEKLFF
TRBJ1-2 TRBV4-1 NA CASSQDWTGGVSYGYTF
TRBJ1-2 TRBV7-9 NA CASSLDSVRDESDTF
TRBJ1-4 TRBV2 NA CASRTSRGNEKLFF
TRBJ1-4 TRBV25-1 NA CATTGSPDEKLFF
TRBJ1-1 TRBV10-3 NA CAISGPGQGNTEAFF
TRBJ2-1 TRBV21-1 once CATLREQFF
TRBJ2-1 TRBV19 medium-sized CASSRTSGGAGYNEQFF
TRBJ2-3 TRBV29-1 once CSVRGPVSDTQYF
TRBJ2-7 TRBV11-2 NA CASSQTGLGGYEQYF